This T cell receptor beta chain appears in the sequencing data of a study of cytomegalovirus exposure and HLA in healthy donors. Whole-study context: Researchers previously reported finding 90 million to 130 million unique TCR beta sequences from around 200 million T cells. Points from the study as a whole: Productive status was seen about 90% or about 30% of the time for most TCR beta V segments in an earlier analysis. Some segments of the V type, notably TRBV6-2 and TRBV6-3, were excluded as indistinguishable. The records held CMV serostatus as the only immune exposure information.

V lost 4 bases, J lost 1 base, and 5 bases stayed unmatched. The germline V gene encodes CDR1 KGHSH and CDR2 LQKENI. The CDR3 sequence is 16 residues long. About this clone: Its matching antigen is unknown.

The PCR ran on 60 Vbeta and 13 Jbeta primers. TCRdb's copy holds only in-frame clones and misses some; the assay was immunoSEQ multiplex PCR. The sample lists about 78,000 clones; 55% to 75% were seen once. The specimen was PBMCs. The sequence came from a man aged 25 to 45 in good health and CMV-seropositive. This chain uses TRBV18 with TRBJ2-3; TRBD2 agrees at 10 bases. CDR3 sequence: CASSLSGLAGTDTQYF. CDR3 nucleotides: TGTGCCAGCTCACTCTCAGGACTAGCGGGCACAGATACGCAGTATTTT.